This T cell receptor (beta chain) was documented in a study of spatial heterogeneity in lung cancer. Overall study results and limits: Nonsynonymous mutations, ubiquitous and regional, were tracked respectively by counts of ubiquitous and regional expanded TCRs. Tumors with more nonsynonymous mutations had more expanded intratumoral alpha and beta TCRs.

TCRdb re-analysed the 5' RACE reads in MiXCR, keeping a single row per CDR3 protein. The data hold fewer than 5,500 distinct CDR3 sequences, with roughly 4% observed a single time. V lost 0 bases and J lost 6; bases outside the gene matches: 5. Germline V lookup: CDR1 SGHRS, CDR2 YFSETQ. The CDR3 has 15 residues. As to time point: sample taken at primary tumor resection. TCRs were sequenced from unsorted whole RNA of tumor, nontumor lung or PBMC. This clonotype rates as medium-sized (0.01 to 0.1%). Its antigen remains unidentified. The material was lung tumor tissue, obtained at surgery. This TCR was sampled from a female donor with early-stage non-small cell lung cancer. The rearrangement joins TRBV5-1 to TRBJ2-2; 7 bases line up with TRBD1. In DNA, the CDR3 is TGCGCCAGCAGCTTGGAACAGGGGAAGGCCGGGGAGCTGTTTTTT. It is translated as CASSLEQGKAGELFF.